This T cell receptor beta chain is from a study of Ad26.COV2.S vaccination and SARS-CoV-2 variants. In the study overall: Ad26.COV2.S given intramuscularly, once or twice 56 days apart.

Sample treatment: around 19 received Ad26.COV2.S at low or high dose, single or two shots; about 5 received placebo; per-sample allocation not given. After the first vaccine or placebo injection, samples were drawn on day 63. The repertoire was sequenced with immunoSEQ multiplex PCR; TCRdb's copy has only in-frame clones and lacks some. The repertoire has about 410,000 clones, about 92% of them found once; the top ten carry more than 1.5%. This CDR3 contains 14 residues. Trimming took 11 bases from V and 4 from J, leaving 20 bases between them. Germline CDR1 reads MNHEY; CDR2 reads SVGAGI. The sample here was peripheral blood, taken in a trial of Ad26.COV2.S vaccine versus placebo. The sequence was collected from a person aged 18-65 years who received the Ad26.COV2.S COVID-19 vaccine or a placebo. The J gene is TRBJ1-2, the V gene TRBV6-5, with D perhaps TRBD1 (5 bases). CDR3 sequence: CAVIDTGTIYGYTF. The CDR3 DNA reads TGTGCCGTTATTGACACCGGGACGATCTATGGCTACACCTTC.